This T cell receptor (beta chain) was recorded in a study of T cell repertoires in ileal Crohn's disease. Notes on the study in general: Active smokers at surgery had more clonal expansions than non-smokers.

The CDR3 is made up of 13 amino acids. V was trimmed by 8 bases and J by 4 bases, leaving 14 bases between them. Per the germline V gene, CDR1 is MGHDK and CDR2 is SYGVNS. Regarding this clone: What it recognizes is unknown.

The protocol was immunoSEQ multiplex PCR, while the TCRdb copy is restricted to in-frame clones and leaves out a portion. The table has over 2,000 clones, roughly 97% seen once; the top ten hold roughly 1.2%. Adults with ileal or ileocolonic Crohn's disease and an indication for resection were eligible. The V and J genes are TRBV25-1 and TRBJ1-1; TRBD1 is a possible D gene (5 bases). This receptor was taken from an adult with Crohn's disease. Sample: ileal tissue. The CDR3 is CASARYQGTEAFF. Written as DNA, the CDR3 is TGTGCCAGCGCTCGGTATCAGGGCACTGAAGCTTTCTTT.